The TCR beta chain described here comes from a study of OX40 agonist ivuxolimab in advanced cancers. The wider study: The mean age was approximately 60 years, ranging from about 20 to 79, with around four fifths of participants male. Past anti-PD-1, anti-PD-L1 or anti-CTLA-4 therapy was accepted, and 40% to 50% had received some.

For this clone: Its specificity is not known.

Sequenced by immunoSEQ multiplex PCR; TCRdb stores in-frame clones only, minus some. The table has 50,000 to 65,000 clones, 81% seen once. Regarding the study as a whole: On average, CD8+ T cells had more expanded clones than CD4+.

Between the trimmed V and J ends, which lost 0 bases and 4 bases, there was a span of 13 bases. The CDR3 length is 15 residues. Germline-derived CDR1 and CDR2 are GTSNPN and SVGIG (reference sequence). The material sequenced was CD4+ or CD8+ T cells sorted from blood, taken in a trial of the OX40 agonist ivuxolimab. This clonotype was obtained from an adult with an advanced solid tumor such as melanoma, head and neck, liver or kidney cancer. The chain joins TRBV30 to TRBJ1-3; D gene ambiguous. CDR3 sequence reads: CAWSVPSTGGNTIYF. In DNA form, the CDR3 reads TGTGCCTGGAGTGTACCTAGTACGGGAGGAAACACCATATATTTT.